This T cell receptor (beta chain) stems from a study of shared clonotypes between healthy human individuals. Study at large: The plates for each donor numbered three CD4 naive, three CD4 memory, two CD8 naive and one CD8 memory.

Across several immunoSEQ plates, the genomic DNA of each subset was split evenly. Template for every sorted-subset replicate PCR totaled around 210 ng DNA, around 32,000 T cell genomes. Using immunoSEQ multiplex PCR, the repertoire was profiled, and TCRdb retains in-frame clones only, with some absent. The sample comprises a few million clones, around 92% of which are singletons, and approximately 0.4% rests with the top ten. The sample consisted of naive CD4+ T cells from PBMCs. Subset of the sample: CD45RA+ positively selected. The clonotype was recovered from a man between 18 and 35 years old in good health. Some clones in this sample may be carry-over from other donors' samples.

CDR3: CASSLVRDPYNEQFF. For the CDR3, the DNA is TGCGCCAGCAGCTTGGTCAGGGACCCCTACAATGAGCAGTTCTTC. This chain uses TRBV5-1 with TRBJ2-1; D may match TRBD1 or TRBD2 (5 bases each). This CDR3 has 15 residues. Deletions cut 0 bases from V and 2 bases from J, with 9 bases between. Germline CDR1 reads SGHRS; CDR2 reads YFSETQ.